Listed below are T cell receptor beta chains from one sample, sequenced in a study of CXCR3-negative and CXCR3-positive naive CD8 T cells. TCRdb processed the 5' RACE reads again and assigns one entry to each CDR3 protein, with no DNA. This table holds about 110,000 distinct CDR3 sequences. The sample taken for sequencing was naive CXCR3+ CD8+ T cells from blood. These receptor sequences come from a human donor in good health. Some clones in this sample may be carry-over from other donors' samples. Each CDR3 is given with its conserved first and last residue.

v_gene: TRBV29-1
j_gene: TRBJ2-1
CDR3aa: CSVFVGLAANEQFF

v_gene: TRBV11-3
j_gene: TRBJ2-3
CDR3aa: CASSFSGVTDTQYF

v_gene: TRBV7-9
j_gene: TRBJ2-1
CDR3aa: CASSGGWTDYNEQFF

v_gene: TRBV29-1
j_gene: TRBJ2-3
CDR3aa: CSVEDPRTVNTDTQYF

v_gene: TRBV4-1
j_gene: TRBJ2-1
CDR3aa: CASSQGGGGINEQFF

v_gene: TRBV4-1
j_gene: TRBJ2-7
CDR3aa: CASSGTGLEQYF

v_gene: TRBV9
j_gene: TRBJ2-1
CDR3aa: CASSWGQNNEQFF

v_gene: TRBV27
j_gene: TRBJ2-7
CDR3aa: CASSGPDSYEQYF

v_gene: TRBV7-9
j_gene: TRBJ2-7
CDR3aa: CASSPSAGREQYF

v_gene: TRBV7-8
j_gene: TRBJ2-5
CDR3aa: CASTSEGGEETQYF

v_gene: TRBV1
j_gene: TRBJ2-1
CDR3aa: CTSSQDPSGTYNEQFF

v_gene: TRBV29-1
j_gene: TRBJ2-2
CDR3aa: CSVDRGANTGELFF

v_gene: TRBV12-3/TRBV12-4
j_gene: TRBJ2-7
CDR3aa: CASSSGTGVEQYF

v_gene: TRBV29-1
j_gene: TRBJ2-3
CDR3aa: CSVPQDRGTDTQYF

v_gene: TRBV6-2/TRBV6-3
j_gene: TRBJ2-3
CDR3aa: CASTRRMGGDDTDTQYF

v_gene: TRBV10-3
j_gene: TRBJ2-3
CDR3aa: CAISEVSADTQYF

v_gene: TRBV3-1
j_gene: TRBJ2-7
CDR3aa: CASSPKGGTYEQYF

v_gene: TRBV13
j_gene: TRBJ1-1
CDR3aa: CASSLEQGNTEAFF

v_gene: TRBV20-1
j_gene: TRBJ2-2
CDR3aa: CSARADGGNTGELFF

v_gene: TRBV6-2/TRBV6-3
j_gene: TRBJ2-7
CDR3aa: CASSWTSGDYEQYF

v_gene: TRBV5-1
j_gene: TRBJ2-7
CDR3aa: CASSLVPQSETYEQYF

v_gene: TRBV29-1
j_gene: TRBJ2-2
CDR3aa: CSVGAGANTGELFF

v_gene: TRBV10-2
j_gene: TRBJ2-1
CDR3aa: CASSESASGTPYNEQFF

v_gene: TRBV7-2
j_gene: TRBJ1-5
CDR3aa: CASSSLPPGANQPQHF

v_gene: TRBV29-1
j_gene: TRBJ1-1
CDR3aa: CSVVSGMNTEAFF

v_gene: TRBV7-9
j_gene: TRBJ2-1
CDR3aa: CASSPRPDYEQFF

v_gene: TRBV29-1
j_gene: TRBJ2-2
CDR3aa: CSVTPNTGELFF

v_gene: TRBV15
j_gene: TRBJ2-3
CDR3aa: CATSRVPGQGADTQYF

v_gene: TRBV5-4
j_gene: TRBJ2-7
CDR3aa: CASSLLAGGLYEQYF

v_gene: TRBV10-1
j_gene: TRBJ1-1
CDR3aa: CASSADRDGTEAFF

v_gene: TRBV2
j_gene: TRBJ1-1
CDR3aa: CASSERGFSTEAFF

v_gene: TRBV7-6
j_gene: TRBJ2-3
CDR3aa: CASRGTGYYTQYF

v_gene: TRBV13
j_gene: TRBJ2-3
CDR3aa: CASSLSQENTDTQYF

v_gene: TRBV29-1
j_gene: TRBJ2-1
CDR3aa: CSVESTDFSYNEQFF

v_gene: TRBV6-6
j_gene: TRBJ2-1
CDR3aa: CASIGAHRDSAHNEQFF

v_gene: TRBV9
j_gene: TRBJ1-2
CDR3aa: CASSGMTGGKGYTF

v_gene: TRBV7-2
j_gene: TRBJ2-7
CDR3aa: CASSPNLAGAEQYF

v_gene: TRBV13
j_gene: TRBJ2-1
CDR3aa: CASSSVPAQSYNEQFF

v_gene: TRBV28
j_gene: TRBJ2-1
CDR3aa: CASSFSGYPYNEQFF

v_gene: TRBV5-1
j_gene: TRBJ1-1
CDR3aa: CASSFTGGSNTEAFF

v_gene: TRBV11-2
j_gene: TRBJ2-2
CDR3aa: CASSLSKGANTGELFF

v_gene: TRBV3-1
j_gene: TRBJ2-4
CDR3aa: CASSPRTSDGNIQHF

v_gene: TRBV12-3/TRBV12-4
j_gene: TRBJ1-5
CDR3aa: CASSPPRATAYSNQPKHF

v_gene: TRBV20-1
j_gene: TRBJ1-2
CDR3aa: CSAGTGDTYGYTF